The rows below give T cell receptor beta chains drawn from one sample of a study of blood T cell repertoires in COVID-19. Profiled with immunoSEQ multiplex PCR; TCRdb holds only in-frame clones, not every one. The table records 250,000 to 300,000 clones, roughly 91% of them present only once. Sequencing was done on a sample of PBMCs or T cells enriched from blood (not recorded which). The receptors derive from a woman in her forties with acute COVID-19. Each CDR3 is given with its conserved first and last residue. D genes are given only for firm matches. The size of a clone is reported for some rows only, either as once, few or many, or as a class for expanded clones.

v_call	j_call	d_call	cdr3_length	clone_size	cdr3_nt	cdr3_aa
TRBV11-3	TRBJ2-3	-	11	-	TGTGCCAGCAGCTTGGAGGGAACGCAGTATTTT	CASSLEGTQYF
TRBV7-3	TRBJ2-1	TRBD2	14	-	TGTGCCAGCAGCCTTCGAGGCCCGGGGGGGGAGCAGTTCTTC	CASSLRGPGGEQFF
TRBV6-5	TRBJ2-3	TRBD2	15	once	TGTGCCAGCAGGCAAGGACTAGCCGTCACAGATACGCAGTATTTT	CASRQGLAVTDTQYF
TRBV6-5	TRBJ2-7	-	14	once	TGTGCCAGCAGTTACTCGGGGGGACCCTACGAGCAGTACTTC	CASSYSGGPYEQYF
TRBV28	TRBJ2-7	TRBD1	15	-	TGTGCCAGCAGTTTAGGCGGGACAGGTAGAACAGGGCAGTACTTC	CASSLGGTGRTGQYF
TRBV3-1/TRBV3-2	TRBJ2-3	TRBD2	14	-	TGTGCCAGCAGCCCAAGCGGGGGCACAGATACGCAGTATTTT	CASSPSGGTDTQYF
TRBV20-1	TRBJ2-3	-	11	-	TGCAGGGGTCACGGCGGGACTGAGTTTGATTTT	CRGHGGTEFDF
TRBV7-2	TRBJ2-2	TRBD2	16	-	TGTGCCAGCAGCTTAGAGCGGGGGGGTGGCACCGGGGAGCTGTTTTTT	CASSLERGGGTGELFF
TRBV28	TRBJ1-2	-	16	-	TGTGCCAGCAGCCCCGGCCGTGGGGGAGGCGGCTATGGCTACACCTTC	CASSPGRGGGGYGYTF
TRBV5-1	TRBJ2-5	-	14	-	TGCGCCAGCAGCTTGATGACCACCGGGGAGACCCAGTACTTC	CASSLMTTGETQYF
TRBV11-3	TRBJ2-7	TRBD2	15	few	TGTGCCAGCAGCCCAGCGACTAGCGGGCCTAGCGAGCAGTACTTC	CASSPATSGPSEQYF
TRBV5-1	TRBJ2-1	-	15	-	TGCGCCAGCAGCTTGAGCTCAGGGCTAGACAATGAGCAGTTCTTC	CASSLSSGLDNEQFF
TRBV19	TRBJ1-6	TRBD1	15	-	TGTGCCAGTACTCACAGGGGACTCAGGGTTTCACCCCTCCACTTT	CASTHRGLRVSPLHF
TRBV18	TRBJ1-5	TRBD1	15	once	TGTGCCAGCTCCAGACAGGGGTTCGGCAATCAGCCCCAGCATTTT	CASSRQGFGNQPQHF
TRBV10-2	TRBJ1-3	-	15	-	TGCGCCAGCAGGCCGACAGGTTGGACTGGAAACACCATATATTTT	CASRPTGWTGNTIYF
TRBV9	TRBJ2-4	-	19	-	TGTGCCAGCAGCGCTTGGACTACCAGGGAACCGCTAGCCAAAAACATTCAGTACTTC	CASSAWTTREPLAKNIQYF
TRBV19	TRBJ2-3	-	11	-	TGTGCCAGTACCGGCGGAGATACGCAGTATTTT	CASTGGDTQYF
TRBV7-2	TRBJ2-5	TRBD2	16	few	TGTGCCAGCAGCTTAGGTTTAGCGGGGATTGGGGAGACCCAGTACTTC	CASSLGLAGIGETQYF
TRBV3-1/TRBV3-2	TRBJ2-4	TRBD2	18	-	TGTGCCAGCAGCCCCGGGACTAGCGGGAGGCCAGCCAAAAACATTCAGTACTTC	CASSPGTSGRPAKNIQYF
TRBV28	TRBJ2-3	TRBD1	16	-	TGTGCCAGCAGCCCCGGGACAGGGGGCGGTACAGATACGCAGTATTTT	CASSPGTGGGTDTQYF
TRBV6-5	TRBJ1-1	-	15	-	TGTGCCAGCAGACAGGGCCCCCAAGGGAACACTGAAGCTTTCTTT	CASRQGPQGNTEAFF
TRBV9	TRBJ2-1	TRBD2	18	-	TGTGCCAGCAGCGCCGGGACTAGCGGGGGTAGCTCCTACAATGAGCAGTTCTTC	CASSAGTSGGSSYNEQFF
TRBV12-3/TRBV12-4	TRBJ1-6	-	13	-	TGTGCCAGCAGTCAGGGTCACAATTCACCCCTCCACTTT	CASSQGHNSPLHF
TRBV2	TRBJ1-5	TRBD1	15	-	TGTGCCAGCAGTGAGCGACAGGGGGGACATCAGCCCCAGCATTTT	CASSERQGGHQPQHF
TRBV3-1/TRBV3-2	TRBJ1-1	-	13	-	TGTGCCAGCAGCCAATCGACCGGGGGTTGGGCTTTCTTT	CASSQSTGGWAFF
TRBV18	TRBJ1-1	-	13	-	TGTGCCAGCTCACCCACAGGTAACACTGAAGCTTTCTTT	CASSPTGNTEAFF
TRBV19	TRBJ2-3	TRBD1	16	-	TGTGCCAGTAGCCGCCGACAGGGGGCTAGCACAGATACGCAGTATTTT	CASSRRQGASTDTQYF
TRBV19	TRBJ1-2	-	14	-	TGTGCCAGTAGTGAAACAGGGAAGATCTATGGCTACACCTTC	CASSETGKIYGYTF
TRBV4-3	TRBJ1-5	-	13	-	TGCGCCAGCAGCCAAGATAGAAATCAGCCCCAGCATTTT	CASSQDRNQPQHF
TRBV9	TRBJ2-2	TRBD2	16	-	TGTGCCAGCAGCGTACGCGGGGGGCGTGGCACCGGGGAGCTGTTTTTT	CASSVRGGRGTGELFF
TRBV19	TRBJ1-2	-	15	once	TGTGCCAGTAGTATAGTGGCCGGACTCGGGGAGGGCTACACCTTC	CASSIVAGLGEGYTF
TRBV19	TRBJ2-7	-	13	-	TGTGCCAGTAGTCCCAGACAGACCTACGAGCAGTACTTC	CASSPRQTYEQYF